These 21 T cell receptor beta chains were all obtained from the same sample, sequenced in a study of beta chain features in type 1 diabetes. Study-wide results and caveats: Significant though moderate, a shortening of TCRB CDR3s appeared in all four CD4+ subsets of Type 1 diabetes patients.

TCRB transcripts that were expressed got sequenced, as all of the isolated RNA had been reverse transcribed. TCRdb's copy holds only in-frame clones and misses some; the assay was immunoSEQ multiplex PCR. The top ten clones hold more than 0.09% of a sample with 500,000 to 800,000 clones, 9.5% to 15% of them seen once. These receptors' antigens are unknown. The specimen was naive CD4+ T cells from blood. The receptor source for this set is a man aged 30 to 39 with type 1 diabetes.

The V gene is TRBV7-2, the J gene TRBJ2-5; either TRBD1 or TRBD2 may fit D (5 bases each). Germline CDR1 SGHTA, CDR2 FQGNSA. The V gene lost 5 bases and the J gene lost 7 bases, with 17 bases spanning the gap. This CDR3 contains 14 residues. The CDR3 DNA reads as TGTGCCAGCAGCCCCGGGACGGACCCCGGGACCCAGTACTTC. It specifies CASSPGTDPGTQYF.

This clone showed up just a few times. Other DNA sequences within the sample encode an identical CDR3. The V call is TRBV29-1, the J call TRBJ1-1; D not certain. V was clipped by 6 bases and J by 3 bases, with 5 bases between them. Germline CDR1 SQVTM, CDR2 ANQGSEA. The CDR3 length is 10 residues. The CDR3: CSVLDTEAFF. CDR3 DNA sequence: TGCAGCGTCCTTGACACTGAAGCTTTCTTT.

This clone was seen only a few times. CDR3 region: CASSSPGTPNNEQFF. In nucleotides, the CDR3 is TGTGCCAGCTCCTCCCCCGGGACTCCAAACAATGAGCAGTTCTTC. The chain is built from TRBV28 and TRBJ2-1; possibly TRBD2 for D (6 bases). With 8 bases removed from V and 5 bases from J, the gap between germline ends came to 19 bases. CDR3 length: 15 residues. Germline assignment: CDR1 MDHEN and CDR2 SYDVKM. The full variable domain, in which reference TRBV28 and TRBJ2-1 provide the parts outside the CDR3, is DVKVTQSSRYLVKRTGEKVFLECVQDMDHENMFWYRQDPGLGLRLIYFSYDVKMKEKGDIPEGYSVSREKKERFSLILESASTNQTSMYLCASSSPGTPNNEQFFGPGTRLTVL.

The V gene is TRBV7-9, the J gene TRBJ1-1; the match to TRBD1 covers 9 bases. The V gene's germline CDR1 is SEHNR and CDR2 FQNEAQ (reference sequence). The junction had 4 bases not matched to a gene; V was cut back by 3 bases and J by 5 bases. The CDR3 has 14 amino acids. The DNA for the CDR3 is TGTGCCAGCAGCTTTGGACAGGGGTGGACTGAAGCTTTCTTT. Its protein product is CASSFGQGWTEAFF.

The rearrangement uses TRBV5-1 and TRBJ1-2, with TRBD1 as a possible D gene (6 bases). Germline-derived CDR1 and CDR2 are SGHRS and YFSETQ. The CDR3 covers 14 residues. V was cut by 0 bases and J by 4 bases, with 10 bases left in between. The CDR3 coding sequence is TGCGCCAGCAGCTTGGGGCAGGGGTTCTATGGCTACACCTTC. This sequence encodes CASSLGQGFYGYTF.

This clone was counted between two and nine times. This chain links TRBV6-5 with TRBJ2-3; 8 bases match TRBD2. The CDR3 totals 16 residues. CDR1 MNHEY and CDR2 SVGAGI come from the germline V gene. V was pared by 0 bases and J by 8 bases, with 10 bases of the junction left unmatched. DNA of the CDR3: TGTGCCAGCAGTTACTCGAACAGCGGGAGACTGGCTACGCAGTATTTT. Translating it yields CASSYSNSGRLATQYF.

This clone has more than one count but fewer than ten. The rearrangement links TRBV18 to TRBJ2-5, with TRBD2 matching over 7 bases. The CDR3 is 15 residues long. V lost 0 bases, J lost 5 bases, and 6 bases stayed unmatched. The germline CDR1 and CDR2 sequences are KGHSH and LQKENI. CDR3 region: CASSPPAGNGETQYF. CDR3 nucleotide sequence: TGTGCCAGCTCACCACCAGCGGGGAACGGGGAGACCCAGTACTTC.

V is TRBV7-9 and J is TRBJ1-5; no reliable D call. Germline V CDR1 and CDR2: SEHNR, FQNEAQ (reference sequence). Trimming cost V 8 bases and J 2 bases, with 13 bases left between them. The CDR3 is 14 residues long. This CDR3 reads CASGTGSGNQPQHF. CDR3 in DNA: TGTGCCAGCGGTACGGGGTCTGGCAATCAGCCCCAGCATTTT.

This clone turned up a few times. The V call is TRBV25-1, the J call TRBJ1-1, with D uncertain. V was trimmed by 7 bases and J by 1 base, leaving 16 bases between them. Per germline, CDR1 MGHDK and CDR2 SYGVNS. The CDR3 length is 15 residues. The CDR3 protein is CASTPAGRSNTEAFF. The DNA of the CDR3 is TGTGCCAGCACTCCGGCGGGCAGGTCGAACACTGAAGCTTTCTTT.

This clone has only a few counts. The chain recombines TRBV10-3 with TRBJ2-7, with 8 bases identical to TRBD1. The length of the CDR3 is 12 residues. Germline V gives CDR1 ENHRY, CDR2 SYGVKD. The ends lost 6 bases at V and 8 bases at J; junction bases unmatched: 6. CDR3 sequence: CAIRTTGAKQYF. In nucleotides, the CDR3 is TGTGCCATCAGGACGACAGGGGCCAAGCAGTACTTC.

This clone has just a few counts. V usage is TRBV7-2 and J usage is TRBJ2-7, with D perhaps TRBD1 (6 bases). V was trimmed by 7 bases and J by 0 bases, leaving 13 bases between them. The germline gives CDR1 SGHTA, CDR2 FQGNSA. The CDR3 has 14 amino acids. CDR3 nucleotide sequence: TGTGCCAGCAACCCGACAGGCCTCTCCTACGAGCAGTACTTC. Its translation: CASNPTGLSYEQYF.

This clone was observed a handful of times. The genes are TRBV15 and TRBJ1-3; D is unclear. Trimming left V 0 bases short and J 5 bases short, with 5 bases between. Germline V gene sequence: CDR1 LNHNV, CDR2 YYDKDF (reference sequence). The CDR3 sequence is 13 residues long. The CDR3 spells CATSRDIRNTIYF. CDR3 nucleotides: TGTGCCACCAGCAGAGATATCCGAAACACCATATATTTT.

Here the CDR3 reads CASSRDGAYEQYF. CDR3 sequence (DNA): TGCGCCAGCAGCCGGGACGGAGCCTACGAGCAGTACTTC. V gene TRBV5-1 combines with J gene TRBJ2-7; perhaps D is TRBD1 or TRBD2 (5 bases each). The germline CDR1 and CDR2 sequences are SGHRS and YFSETQ. V was trimmed by 4 bases and J by 2 bases, leaving 10 bases between them. This CDR3 is 13 amino acids long.

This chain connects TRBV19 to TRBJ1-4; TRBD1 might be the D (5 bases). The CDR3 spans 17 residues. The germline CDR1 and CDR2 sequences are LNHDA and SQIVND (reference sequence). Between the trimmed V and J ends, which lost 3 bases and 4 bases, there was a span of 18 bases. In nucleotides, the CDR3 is TGTGCCAGTAGTATGAGGATCCGGCTAGGGGATAATGAAAAACTGTTTTTT. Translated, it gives CASSMRIRLGDNEKLFF.

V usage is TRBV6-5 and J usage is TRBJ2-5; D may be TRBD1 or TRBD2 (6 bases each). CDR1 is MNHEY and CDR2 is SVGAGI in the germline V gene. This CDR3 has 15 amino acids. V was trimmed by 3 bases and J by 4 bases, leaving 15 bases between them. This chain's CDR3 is CASSYSAGGGETQYF. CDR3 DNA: TGTGCCAGCAGTTATTCCGCCGGGGGCGGAGAGACCCAGTACTTC.

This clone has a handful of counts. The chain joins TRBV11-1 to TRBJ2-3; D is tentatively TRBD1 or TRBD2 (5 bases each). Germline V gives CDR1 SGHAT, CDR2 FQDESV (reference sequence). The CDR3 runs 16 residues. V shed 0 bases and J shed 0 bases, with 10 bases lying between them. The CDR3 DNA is TGTGCCAGCAGCTTAGCATTGTGGGGGAGCACAGATACGCAGTATTTT. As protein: CASSLALWGSTDTQYF.

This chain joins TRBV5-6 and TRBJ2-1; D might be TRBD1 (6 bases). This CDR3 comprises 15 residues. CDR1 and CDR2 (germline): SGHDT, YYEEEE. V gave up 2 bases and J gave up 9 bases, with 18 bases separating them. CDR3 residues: CASSLTGWGQAEQFF. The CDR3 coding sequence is TGTGCCAGCAGCTTAACAGGGTGGGGACAAGCTGAGCAGTTCTTC.

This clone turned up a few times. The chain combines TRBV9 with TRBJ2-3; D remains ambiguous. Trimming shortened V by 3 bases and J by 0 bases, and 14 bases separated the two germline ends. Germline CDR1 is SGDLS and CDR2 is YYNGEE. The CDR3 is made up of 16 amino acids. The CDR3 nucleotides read TGTGCCAGCAGCGCCACCATAGGCCTGAGCACAGATACGCAGTATTTT. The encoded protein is CASSATIGLSTDTQYF.

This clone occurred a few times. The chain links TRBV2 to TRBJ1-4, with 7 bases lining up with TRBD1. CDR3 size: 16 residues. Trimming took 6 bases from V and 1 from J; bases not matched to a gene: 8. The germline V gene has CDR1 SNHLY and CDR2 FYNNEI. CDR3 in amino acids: CASRTGTGETNEKLFF. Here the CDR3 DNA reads TGTGCCAGCAGAACAGGAACAGGGGAAACTAATGAAAAACTGTTTTTT. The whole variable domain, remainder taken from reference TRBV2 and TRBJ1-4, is EPEVTQTPSHQVTQMGQEVILRCVPISNHLYFYWYRQILGQKVEFLVSFYNNEISEKSEIFDDQFSVERPDGSNFTLKIRSTKLEDSAMYFCASRTGTGETNEKLFFGSGTQLSVL.

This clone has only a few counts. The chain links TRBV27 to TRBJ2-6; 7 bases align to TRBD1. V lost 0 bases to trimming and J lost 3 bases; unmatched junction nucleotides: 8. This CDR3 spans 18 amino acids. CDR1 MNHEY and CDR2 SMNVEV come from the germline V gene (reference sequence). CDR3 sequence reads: CASSLSPTGIGGANVLTF. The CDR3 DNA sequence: TGTGCCAGCAGTTTATCCCCGACAGGGATCGGTGGGGCCAACGTCCTGACTTTC.

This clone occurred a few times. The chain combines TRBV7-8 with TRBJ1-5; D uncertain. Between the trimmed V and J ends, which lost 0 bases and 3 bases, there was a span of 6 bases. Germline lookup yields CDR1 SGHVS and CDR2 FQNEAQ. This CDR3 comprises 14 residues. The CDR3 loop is CASSLAVHNQPQHF. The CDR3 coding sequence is TGTGCCAGCAGCTTAGCGGTACACAATCAGCCCCAGCATTTT.